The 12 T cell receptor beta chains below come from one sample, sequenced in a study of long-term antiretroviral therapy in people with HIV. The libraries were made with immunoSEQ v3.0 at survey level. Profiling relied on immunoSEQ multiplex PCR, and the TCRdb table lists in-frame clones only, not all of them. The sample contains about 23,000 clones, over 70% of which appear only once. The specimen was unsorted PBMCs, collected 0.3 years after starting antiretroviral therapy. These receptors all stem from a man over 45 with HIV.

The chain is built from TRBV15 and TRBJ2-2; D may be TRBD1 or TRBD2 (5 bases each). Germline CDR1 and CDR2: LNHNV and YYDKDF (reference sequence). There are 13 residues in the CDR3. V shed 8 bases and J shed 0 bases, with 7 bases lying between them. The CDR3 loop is CATGTANTGELFF. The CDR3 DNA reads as TGTGCCACCGGGACCGCGAACACCGGGGAGCTGTTTTTT.

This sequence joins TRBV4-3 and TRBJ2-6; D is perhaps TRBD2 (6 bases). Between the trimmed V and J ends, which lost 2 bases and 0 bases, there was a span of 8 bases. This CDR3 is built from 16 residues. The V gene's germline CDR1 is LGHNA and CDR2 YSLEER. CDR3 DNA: TGCGCCAGCAGCCAATTGGGAGGCTCTGGGGCCAACGTCCTGACTTTC. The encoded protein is CASSQLGGSGANVLTF.

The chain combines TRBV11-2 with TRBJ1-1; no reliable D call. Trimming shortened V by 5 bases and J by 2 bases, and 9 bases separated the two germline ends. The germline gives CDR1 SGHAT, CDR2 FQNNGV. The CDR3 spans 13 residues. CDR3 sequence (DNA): TGTGCCAGCAGCCTTAGGGCCAACACTGAAGCTTTCTTT. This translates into CASSLRANTEAFF.

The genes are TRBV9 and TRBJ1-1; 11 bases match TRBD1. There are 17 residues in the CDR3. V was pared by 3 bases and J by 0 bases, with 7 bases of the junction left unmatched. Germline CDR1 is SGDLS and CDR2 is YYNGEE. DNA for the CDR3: TGTGCCAGCAGCGCCTCTACGGGACAGGGGGTGAACACTGAAGCTTTCTTT. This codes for CASSASTGQGVNTEAFF. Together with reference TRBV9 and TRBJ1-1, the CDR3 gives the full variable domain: DSGVTQTPKHLITATGQRVTLRCSPRSGDLSVYWYQQSLDQGLQFLIQYYNGEERAKGNILERFSAQQFPDLHSELNLSSLELGDSALYFCASSASTGQGVNTEAFFGQGTRLTVV.

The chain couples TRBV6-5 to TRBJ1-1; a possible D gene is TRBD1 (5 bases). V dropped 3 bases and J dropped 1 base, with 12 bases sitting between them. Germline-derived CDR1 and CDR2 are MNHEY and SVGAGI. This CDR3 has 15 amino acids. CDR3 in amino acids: CASSYPGLTNTEAFF. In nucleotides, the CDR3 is TGTGCCAGCAGTTATCCGGGACTGACGAACACTGAAGCTTTCTTT.

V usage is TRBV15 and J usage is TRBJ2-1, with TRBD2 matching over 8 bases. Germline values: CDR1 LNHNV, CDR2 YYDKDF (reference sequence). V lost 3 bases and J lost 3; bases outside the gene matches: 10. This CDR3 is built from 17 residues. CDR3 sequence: CATSRLPGSGGYNEQFF. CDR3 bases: TGTGCCACCAGCAGGCTGCCCGGGAGCGGGGGCTACAATGAGCAGTTCTTC.

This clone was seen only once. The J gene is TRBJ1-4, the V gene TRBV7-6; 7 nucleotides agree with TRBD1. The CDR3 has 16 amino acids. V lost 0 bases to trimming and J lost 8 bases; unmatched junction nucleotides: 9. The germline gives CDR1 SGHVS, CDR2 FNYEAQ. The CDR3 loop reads CASSLARQTGKEKLFF. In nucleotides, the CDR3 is TGTGCCAGCAGCTTAGCGCGGCAGACAGGGAAAGAAAAACTGTTTTTT.

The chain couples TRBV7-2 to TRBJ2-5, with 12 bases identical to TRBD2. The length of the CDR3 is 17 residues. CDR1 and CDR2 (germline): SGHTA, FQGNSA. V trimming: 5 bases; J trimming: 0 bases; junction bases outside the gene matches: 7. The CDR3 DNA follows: TGTGCCAGCAGCCTTCAGGGACTAGCGGGCTACCAAGAGACCCAGTACTTC. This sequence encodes CASSLQGLAGYQETQYF.

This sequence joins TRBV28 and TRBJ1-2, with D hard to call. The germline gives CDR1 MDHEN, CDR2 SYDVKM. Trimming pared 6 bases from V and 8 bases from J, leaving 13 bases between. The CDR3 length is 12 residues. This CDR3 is CASREDGGGYTF. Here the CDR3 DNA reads TGTGCCAGCAGGGAGGATGGTGGCGGCTACACCTTC.

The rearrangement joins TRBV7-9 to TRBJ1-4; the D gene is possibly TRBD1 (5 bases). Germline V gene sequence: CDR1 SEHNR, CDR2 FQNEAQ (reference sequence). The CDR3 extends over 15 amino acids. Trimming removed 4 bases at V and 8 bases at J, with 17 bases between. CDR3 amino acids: CASSSTAGQGEKLFF. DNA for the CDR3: TGTGCCAGCAGCTCCACGGCAGGACAAGGGGAAAAACTGTTTTTT.

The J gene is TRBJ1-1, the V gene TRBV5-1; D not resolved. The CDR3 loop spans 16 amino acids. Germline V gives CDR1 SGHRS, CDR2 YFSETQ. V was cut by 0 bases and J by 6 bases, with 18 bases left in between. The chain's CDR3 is CASSLAAGRRTAEAFF. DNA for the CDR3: TGCGCCAGCAGCTTGGCGGCCGGGCGGCGGACGGCTGAAGCTTTCTTT.

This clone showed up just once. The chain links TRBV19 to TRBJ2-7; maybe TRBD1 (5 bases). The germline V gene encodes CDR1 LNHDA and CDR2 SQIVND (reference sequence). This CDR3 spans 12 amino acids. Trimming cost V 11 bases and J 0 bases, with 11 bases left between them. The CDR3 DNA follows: TGTGCCTCCTCGACAGTCTCCTACGAGCAGTACTTC. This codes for CASSTVSYEQYF.